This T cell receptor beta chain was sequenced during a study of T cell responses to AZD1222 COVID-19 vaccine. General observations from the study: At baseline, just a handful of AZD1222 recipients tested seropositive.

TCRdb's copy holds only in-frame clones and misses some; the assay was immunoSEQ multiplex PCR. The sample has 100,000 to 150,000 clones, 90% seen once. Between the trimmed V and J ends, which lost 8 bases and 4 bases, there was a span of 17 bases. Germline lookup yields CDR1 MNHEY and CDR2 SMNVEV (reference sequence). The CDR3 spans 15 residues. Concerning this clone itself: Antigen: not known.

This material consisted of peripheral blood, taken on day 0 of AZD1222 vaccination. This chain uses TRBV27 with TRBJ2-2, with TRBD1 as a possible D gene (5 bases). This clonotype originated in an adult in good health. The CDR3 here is CASVLSQTGTGELFF. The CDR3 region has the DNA TGTGCCAGCGTACTTTCCCAAACAGGCACCGGGGAGCTGTTTTTT.